The TCR beta chain under discussion was sequenced for a study of cytomegalovirus exposure and HLA in healthy donors. This PCR relied on a set of 60 Vbeta primers and 13 Jbeta primers. Generated by immunoSEQ multiplex PCR, the TCRdb table keeps only in-frame clones and is missing some. Of 150,000 to 200,000 clones listed, around three quarters are singletons. The CDR3 extends over 15 amino acids. V was pared by 5 bases and J by 4 bases, with 14 bases between. Germline V gene lookup returns CDR1 SGHVS and CDR2 FNYEAQ. The sequenced sample consisted of PBMCs. The chain is built from TRBV7-6 and TRBJ1-4; D uncertain. The clonotype originates from a woman between 25 and 40 years old in good health and CMV-seronegative. CDR3 residues: CASSLEQLGNEKLFF. CDR3 DNA sequence: TGTGCCAGCAGCCTGGAGCAGTTGGGTAATGAAAAACTGTTTTTT.